Listed below are T cell receptor beta chains from one sample, sequenced in a study of T cells in Graves' hyperthyroidism and ophthalmopathy. TCRdb re-analysed the multiplex PCR reads in MiXCR, keeping a single row per CDR3 protein. The profile shows about 720,000 distinct CDR3 sequences, roughly a sixth of them singletons. The sample was blood. The receptors come from a woman aged 50 to 60 with Graves' hyperthyroidism that later progressed to Graves' ophthalmopathy. Both conserved end residues are part of each CDR3. D genes are given only for firm matches. Expanded clones get a size class; other rows say once, few or many, or leave the size out.

d_gene: -; v_gene: TRBV7-9; j_gene: TRBJ2-5; abundance: many; CDR3aa: CASSPRRQDEETQYF; CDR3nt: TGTGCCAGCAGCCCCAGGCGGCAGGACGAGGAGACCCAGTACTTC
d_gene: TRBD1; v_gene: TRBV3-1; j_gene: TRBJ1-4; abundance: many; CDR3aa: CASSQDRAGGIEKLFF; CDR3nt: TGTGCCAGCAGCCAAGATAGGGCAGGGGGCATTGAAAAACTGTTTTTT
d_gene: -; v_gene: TRBV19; j_gene: TRBJ1-6; abundance: -; CDR3aa: CASRSEGGGGSPLHF; CDR3nt: TGTGCCAGTCGCTCCGAGGGAGGGGGGGGATCACCCCTCCACTTT
d_gene: -; v_gene: TRBV12-3/TRBV12-4; j_gene: TRBJ1-6; abundance: few; CDR3aa: CASRQAGYNSPLHF; CDR3nt: TGTGCCAGCAGGCAGGCGGGGTATAATTCACCCCTCCACTTT
d_gene: -; v_gene: TRBV19; j_gene: TRBJ1-2; abundance: -; CDR3aa: CASSPDTIYGYTF; CDR3nt: TGTGCCAGTAGCCCTGACACTATCTATGGCTACACCTTC
d_gene: -; v_gene: TRBV5-1; j_gene: TRBJ2-1; abundance: many; CDR3aa: CASSGGGGSYNEQFF; CDR3nt: TGCGCCAGCAGCGGAGGGGGGGGCTCCTACAATGAGCAGTTCTTC
d_gene: -; v_gene: TRBV4-1; j_gene: TRBJ2-5; abundance: many; CDR3aa: CASSQGRGVQETQYF; CDR3nt: TGCGCCAGCAGCCAAGGACGAGGGGTGCAAGAGACCCAGTACTTC
d_gene: -; v_gene: TRBV5-1; j_gene: TRBJ1-6; abundance: few; CDR3aa: CASSRTHRDNSPLHF; CDR3nt: TGCGCCAGCAGCCGAACCCACAGAGATAATTCACCCCTCCACTTT
d_gene: TRBD1; v_gene: TRBV27; j_gene: TRBJ2-7; abundance: -; CDR3aa: CASRRTGISYEQYF; CDR3nt: TGTGCCAGCAGGCGGACAGGCATCTCCTACGAGCAGTACTTC
d_gene: TRBD2; v_gene: TRBV7-3; j_gene: TRBJ2-1; abundance: few; CDR3aa: CASSSAAGGRNEQFF; CDR3nt: TGTGCCAGCAGTTCGGCGGCGGGGGGGCGGAATGAGCAGTTCTTC
d_gene: -; v_gene: TRBV20-1; j_gene: TRBJ1-4; abundance: many; CDR3aa: CSARSGGANEKLFF; CDR3nt: TGCAGTGCTAGGAGCGGGGGGGCTAATGAAAAACTGTTTTTT
d_gene: -; v_gene: TRBV7-8; j_gene: TRBJ2-1; abundance: many; CDR3aa: CASNKPGTAYNEQFF; CDR3nt: TGTGCCAGCAATAAGCCCGGGACTGCCTACAATGAGCAGTTCTTC
d_gene: -; v_gene: TRBV20-1; j_gene: TRBJ1-2; abundance: -; CDR3aa: CSGDSAYGYTF; CDR3nt: TGCAGTGGAGACAGCGCCTATGGCTACACCTTC
d_gene: -; v_gene: TRBV6-5; j_gene: TRBJ1-3; abundance: -; CDR3aa: CASSYSPTRRELGNTIYF; CDR3nt: TGTGCCAGCAGTTACTCCCCCACCCGCAGGGAGCTCGGAAACACCATATATTTT
d_gene: -; v_gene: TRBV10-3; j_gene: TRBJ2-3; abundance: -; CDR3aa: CAISEKSRYTDTQYF; CDR3nt: TGTGCCATCAGTGAGAAAAGCAGGTACACAGATACGCAGTATTTT
d_gene: -; v_gene: TRBV9; j_gene: TRBJ2-5; abundance: -; CDR3aa: CASSVSGAFQETQYF; CDR3nt: TGTGCCAGCAGCGTCAGCGGTGCATTCCAAGAGACCCAGTACTTC
d_gene: -; v_gene: TRBV10-3; j_gene: TRBJ1-2; abundance: -; CDR3aa: CAISEPHRSSDYGYTF; CDR3nt: TGTGCCATCAGTGAGCCCCATAGGAGCTCGGACTATGGCTACACCTTC
d_gene: -; v_gene: TRBV20-1; j_gene: TRBJ2-2; abundance: -; CDR3aa: CSARDLNTGELFF; CDR3nt: TGCAGTGCTAGAGATTTAAACACCGGGGAGCTGTTTTTT
d_gene: TRBD1; v_gene: TRBV4-2; j_gene: TRBJ1-2; abundance: -; CDR3aa: CASSHPPTGQGGYTF; CDR3nt: TGTGCCAGCAGCCACCCCCCCACCGGACAGGGTGGCTACACCTTC
d_gene: -; v_gene: TRBV24-1; j_gene: TRBJ2-1; abundance: many; CDR3aa: CATSDFNSDRSYNEQFF; CDR3nt: TGTGCCACCAGTGATTTCAATTCTGATCGGAGTTACAATGAGCAGTTCTTC
d_gene: -; v_gene: TRBV10-3; j_gene: TRBJ1-1; abundance: many; CDR3aa: CAIGQNFNTEAFF; CDR3nt: TGTGCCATCGGACAGAACTTTAACACTGAAGCTTTCTTT
d_gene: -; v_gene: TRBV7-3; j_gene: TRBJ2-4; abundance: few; CDR3aa: CASSLTGPKNIQYF; CDR3nt: TGTGCCAGCAGCTTAACGGGGCCCAAAAACATTCAGTACTTC
d_gene: -; v_gene: TRBV3-1; j_gene: TRBJ2-2; abundance: many; CDR3aa: CASSQDFGGLANTGELFF; CDR3nt: TGTGCCAGCAGCCAAGATTTTGGCGGGCTAGCGAACACCGGGGAGCTGTTTTTT
d_gene: -; v_gene: TRBV6-1; j_gene: TRBJ2-7; abundance: few; CDR3aa: CASSLRGLRYDHEQYF; CDR3nt: TGTGCCAGCAGCCTCCGGGGGCTTCGGTACGACCACGAGCAGTACTTC
d_gene: TRBD2; v_gene: TRBV12-3/TRBV12-4; j_gene: TRBJ2-7; abundance: many; CDR3aa: CASSLGGAAGEYEQYF; CDR3nt: TGTGCCAGCAGTTTAGGAGGCGCAGCGGGGGAATACGAGCAGTACTTC
d_gene: TRBD1; v_gene: TRBV20-1; j_gene: TRBJ2-1; abundance: many; CDR3aa: CSATRQGAWNNEQFF; CDR3nt: TGCAGTGCTACCCGACAGGGGGCTTGGAACAATGAGCAGTTCTTC
d_gene: -; v_gene: TRBV5-1; j_gene: TRBJ2-2; abundance: -; CDR3aa: CASRDTRGLTGELFF; CDR3nt: TGCGCCAGCCGGGACACTCGGGGTCTAACCGGGGAGCTGTTTTTT
d_gene: TRBD1; v_gene: TRBV5-1; j_gene: TRBJ2-7; abundance: many; CDR3aa: CASSLTITGGGEQYF; CDR3nt: TGCGCCAGCAGCTTGACCATCACAGGGGGTGGCGAGCAGTACTTC
d_gene: -; v_gene: TRBV7-8; j_gene: TRBJ1-5; abundance: few; CDR3aa: CASSETPGALGSQPQHF; CDR3nt: TGTGCCAGCAGCGAGACACCGGGGGCTTTGGGAAGTCAGCCCCAGCATTTT